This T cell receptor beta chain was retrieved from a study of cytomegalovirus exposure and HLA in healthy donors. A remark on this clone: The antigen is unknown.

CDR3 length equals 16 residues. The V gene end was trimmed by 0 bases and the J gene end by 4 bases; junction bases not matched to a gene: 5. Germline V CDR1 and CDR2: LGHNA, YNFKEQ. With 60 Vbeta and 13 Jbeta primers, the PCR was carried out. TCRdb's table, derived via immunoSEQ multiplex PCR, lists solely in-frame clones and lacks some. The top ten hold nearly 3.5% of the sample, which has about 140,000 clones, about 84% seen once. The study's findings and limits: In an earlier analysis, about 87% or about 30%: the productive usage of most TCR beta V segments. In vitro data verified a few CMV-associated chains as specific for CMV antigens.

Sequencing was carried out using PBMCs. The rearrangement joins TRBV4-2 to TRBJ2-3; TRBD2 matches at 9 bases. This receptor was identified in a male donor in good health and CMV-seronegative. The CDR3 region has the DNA TGTGCCAGCAGCCAAGAAATAGCGGGAGCTCCAGATACGCAGTATTTT. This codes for CASSQEIAGAPDTQYF.